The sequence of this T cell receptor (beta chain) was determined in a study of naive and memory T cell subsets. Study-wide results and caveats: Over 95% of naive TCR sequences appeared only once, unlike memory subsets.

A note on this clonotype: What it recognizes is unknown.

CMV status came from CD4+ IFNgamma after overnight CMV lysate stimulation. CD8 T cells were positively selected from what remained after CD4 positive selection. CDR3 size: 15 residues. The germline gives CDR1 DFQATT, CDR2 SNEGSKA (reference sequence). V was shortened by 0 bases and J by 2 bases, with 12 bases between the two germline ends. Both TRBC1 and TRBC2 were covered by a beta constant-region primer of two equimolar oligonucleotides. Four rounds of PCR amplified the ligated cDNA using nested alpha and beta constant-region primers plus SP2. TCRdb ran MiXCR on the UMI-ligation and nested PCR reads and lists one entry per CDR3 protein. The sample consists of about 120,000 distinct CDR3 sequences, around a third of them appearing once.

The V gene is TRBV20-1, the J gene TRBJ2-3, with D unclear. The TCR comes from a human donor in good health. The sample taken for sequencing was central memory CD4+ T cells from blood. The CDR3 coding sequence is TGCAGTGCTAGAGATCGAGTCAGGAACACAGATACGCAGTATTTT. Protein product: CSARDRVRNTDTQYF.